This T cell receptor beta chain was identified in a study of cytomegalovirus exposure and HLA in healthy donors. Points from the study as a whole: HLA alleles showed associations with 16,951 TCR beta sequences in a later analysis, at a 0.05 false discovery rate. The productive fraction for most TCR beta V segments was about 87% or about 30% in an earlier analysis. What a later analysis reportedly showed was that an Asian-associated ancestry cluster had fewer N-insertions than the approximately 670-donor mean.

The PCR made use of 60 Vbeta and 13 Jbeta primers. Some clones are missing from TCRdb's copy, which holds only in-frame ones; the method was immunoSEQ multiplex PCR. Here the sample spans approximately 110,000 clones, around 70% being singletons. The CDR3 totals 19 residues. Trimming left V 4 bases short and J 4 bases short, with 29 bases between. Germline V lookup: CDR1 MDHEN, CDR2 SYDVKM. On this clone: Its antigen is unknown.

V is TRBV28 and J is TRBJ2-7, with D perhaps matching TRBD1 (5 bases). The sample was PBMCs. The sequence was collected from a man in his thirties or forties in good health and CMV-seropositive. The CDR3 spells CASSSLDLGHFSTSYEQYF. CDR3 sequence (DNA): TGTGCCAGCAGTTCCCTCGACCTTGGACACTTCAGCACGAGTTACGAGCAGTACTTC.